The 22 T cell receptor beta chains listed next were all sequenced from one sample in a study of neurological immune-mediated disorders. MiXCR, applied by TCRdb to the 5' RACE reads, yields one record per CDR3 protein. In the table there are tens of thousands of distinct CDR3 sequences, almost 3.5% of which are singletons. Source material: PBMCs. The receptors derive from a man aged 40-55 years with multiple sclerosis.

This clonotype was seen many times. The chain uses TRBV20-1 and TRBJ2-5, with TRBD2 as a possible D gene (6 bases). The CDR3 extends over 13 amino acids. Trimming removed 1 base at V and 3 bases at J, with 9 bases between. Germline assignment: CDR1 DFQATT and CDR2 SNEGSKA (reference sequence). The CDR3, as DNA: TGCAGTGCTAGAGGGGACTGGAAAGAGACCCAGTACTTC. Its translation: CSARGDWKETQYF.

This clonotype was detected many times. The rearrangement uses TRBV12-3 or TRBV12-4 and TRBJ2-1, with D perhaps matching TRBD1 (5 bases). Trimming stripped 6 bases from V and 6 bases from J, with 15 bases between. The CDR3 is 14 residues long. The CDR3 loop is CASRAREPINEQFF. The CDR3 coding sequence is TGTGCCAGCAGGGCCAGGGAACCCATCAATGAGCAGTTCTTC.

This clonotype has ten or more counts. V is TRBV7-6 and J is TRBJ1-5, with 12 bases identical to TRBD1. Germline V gene lookup returns CDR1 SGHVS and CDR2 FNYEAQ. V was clipped by 3 bases and J by 0 bases; unmatched bases: 3. The CDR3 length is 17 residues. Here the CDR3 DNA reads TGTGCCAGCAGCTTGGGACAGGGGGCCAATAGCAATCAGCCCCAGCATTTT. Its protein is CASSLGQGANSNQPQHF.

A note on this clonotype: Since the CDR3 does not end with the conserved phenylalanine or tryptophan, this likely comes from a read error. V gene TRBV5-1 combines with J gene TRBJ2-7; maybe TRBD1 (6 bases). V was shortened by 4 bases and J by 0 bases, with 14 bases between the two germline ends. From germline, CDR1 is SGHRS and CDR2 YFSETQ. The CDR3 has 15 amino acids. CDR3 in amino acids: CASSEGDLSSYEQYN. The CDR3 bases are TGCGCCAGCAGCGAGGGGGACCTTAGCTCCTACGAGCAGTACAAC.

Details on this clonotype: Mismatch with germline at one junction end may stem from a read error. CDR3 DNA sequence: TGTGCCAGCAGTCACAGGGATAAGACCCAGAATTTT. Its protein product is CASSHRDKTQNF. The chain employs TRBV6-6 and TRBJ1-5; possibly TRBD1 for D (6 bases). In germline, CDR1 is MNHNY, CDR2 SVGAGI (reference sequence). This CDR3 has 12 amino acids.

This clonotype was seen repeatedly, ten times or more. CDR3 residues: CASSLGEDWEQYF. The CDR3 DNA follows: TGTGCCAGCAGCTTAGGGGAGGACTGGGAGCAGTACTTC. This chain connects TRBV7-6 to TRBJ2-7; possibly TRBD2 for D (6 bases). V gave up 1 base and J gave up 7 bases, with 11 bases separating them. The CDR3 sequence is 13 residues long. The V gene's germline CDR1 is SGHVS and CDR2 FNYEAQ. Looking up the rest from reference TRBV7-6 and TRBJ2-7 gives the full variable domain: GAGVSQSPRYKVTKRGQDVALRCDPISGHVSLYWYRQALGQGPEFLTYFNYEAQQDKSGLPNDRFSAERPEGSISTLTIQRTEQRDSAMYRCASSLGEDWEQYFGPGTRLTVT.

This clonotype was counted at least ten times. V is TRBV6-5 and J is TRBJ2-5, with D perhaps matching TRBD2 (5 bases). V lost 2 bases to trimming and J lost 4 bases, with 14 bases between them. The CDR3 consists of 15 residues. The V gene's germline CDR1 is MNHEY and CDR2 SVGAGI. The CDR3 nucleotides are TGTGCCAGCAGTTACGGAGGTAACGTGAGAGAGACCCAGTACTTC. This sequence encodes CASSYGGNVRETQYF.

This clonotype was recorded at least ten times. The chain carries TRBV5-1 and TRBJ1-1; unclear D gene. Germline loops: CDR1 SGHRS, CDR2 YFSETQ. V lost 3 bases to trimming and J lost 0 bases, with 6 bases between them. CDR3 length equals 13 residues. The CDR3 nucleotides are TGCGCCAGCAGCTCGATCATGAACACTGAAGCTTTCTTT. Its translation: CASSSIMNTEAFF.

This clonotype was detected many times. The chain has TRBV5-1 and TRBJ2-1; D possibly uses TRBD1 or TRBD2 (5 bases each). Deletions cut 4 bases from V and 12 bases from J, with 11 bases between. CDR1 is SGHRS, CDR2 YFSETQ, per germline. This CDR3 is built from 11 residues. CDR3 residues: CASSPGATQFF. CDR3 nucleotides: TGCGCCAGCAGCCCCGGGGCTACGCAGTTCTTC.

This clonotype was observed at least ten times. The gene calls are TRBV5-1 and TRBJ2-2, with 7 bases aligning to TRBD1. Germline V gives CDR1 SGHRS, CDR2 YFSETQ. The V and J ends lost 3 bases and 6 bases, in that order; junction bases with no gene match: 8. The CDR3 spans 15 residues. The chain's CDR3 is CASSSTPTGSGELFF. The CDR3 DNA reads TGCGCCAGCAGCTCCACCCCGACAGGGTCCGGGGAGCTGTTTTTT.

This clonotype was recorded many times. The J gene is TRBJ1-4, the V gene TRBV5-5; D is uncertain. Germline CDR1 and CDR2: SGHKS and YYEKEE (reference sequence). Trimming cost V 4 bases and J 5 bases, with 3 bases left between them. The CDR3 spans 11 residues. The CDR3 spells CASSMNEKLFF. CDR3 DNA sequence: TGTGCCAGCAGCATGAATGAAAAACTGTTTTTT.

This clonotype has a count of ten or more. The CDR3 here is CSGGGPPGQPQHF. CDR3 in DNA: TGCAGTGGGGGAGGGCCGCCGGGTCAGCCCCAGCATTTT. The V gene is TRBV20-1, the J gene TRBJ1-5; D gene ambiguous. Per the germline V gene, CDR1 is DFQATT and CDR2 is SNEGSKA (reference sequence). The CDR3 is 13 amino acids. V was clipped by 7 bases and J by 6 bases, with 16 bases between them.

This clonotype was seen many times. The chain has TRBV7-8 and TRBJ2-5; 7 bases line up with TRBD1. The germline gives CDR1 SGHVS, CDR2 FQNEAQ. The CDR3 has 15 residues. The trim removed 5 bases at V and 0 bases at J, leaving 6 bases unmatched. DNA of the CDR3: TGTGCCAGCAGCCTATATGGGACAGACCAAGAGACCCAGTACTTC. This gives the protein CASSLYGTDQETQYF.

In this sample, this clonotype turned up many times. The DNA of the CDR3 is TGCGCCAGCAGTTGGGGGGGTGTAGAGACCCAGTACTTC. This gives the protein CASSWGGVETQYF. The chain combines TRBV10-2 with TRBJ2-5; TRBD2 matches 7 bases. The V and J ends lost 5 bases and 4 bases, in that order; junction bases with no gene match: 4. CDR1 and CDR2 from the germline V gene are WSHSY and SAAADI. The CDR3 covers 13 residues.

This clonotype has at least ten counts. This chain joins TRBV5-1 and TRBJ1-1; D perhaps matches TRBD1 (6 bases). Germline V gene sequence: CDR1 SGHRS, CDR2 YFSETQ. The CDR3 covers 14 residues. Trimming stripped 4 bases from V and 3 bases from J, with 13 bases between. Here the CDR3 DNA reads TGCGCCAGCAGCCAACAGGGAGGTGACACTGAAGCTTTCTTT. It specifies CASSQQGGDTEAFF.

This clonotype came up many times. This chain uses TRBV5-1 with TRBJ2-7, with TRBD1 identical over 7 bases. CDR1 SGHRS and CDR2 YFSETQ come from the germline V gene. This CDR3 has 16 amino acids. V shed 4 bases and J 2 bases; nucleotides not matched to a gene: 12. The CDR3 nucleotides are TGCGCCAGCAGCCAATCCGGGACAGCGGTTCCCTACGAGCAGTACTTC. This translates into CASSQSGTAVPYEQYF.

Many counts were recorded for this clonotype. The rearrangement joins TRBV10-3 to TRBJ2-1, with TRBD2 matching over 11 bases. The trim removed 3 bases at V and 10 bases at J, leaving 8 bases unmatched. This CDR3 is built from 15 residues. From germline, CDR1 is ENHRY and CDR2 SYGVKD. Here the CDR3 reads CAISDSGRVSREQFF. The CDR3 DNA follows: TGTGCCATCAGTGATAGCGGGAGGGTCTCGAGGGAGCAGTTCTTC.

This clonotype was counted many times. The V and J genes are TRBV5-6 and TRBJ1-6; D gene unclear. The germline CDR1 and CDR2 sequences are SGHDT and YYEEEE. The CDR3 consists of 12 residues. V was clipped by 0 bases and J by 7 bases, with 2 bases between them. In DNA form, the CDR3 reads TGTGCCAGCAGCTTGGGCAATTCACCCCTCCACTTT. It translates to CASSLGNSPLHF.

This clonotype was seen many times. The chain recombines TRBV5-5 with TRBJ1-5; no definite D call. Deletions cut 6 bases from V and 0 bases from J, with 13 bases between. CDR1 SGHKS and CDR2 YYEKEE come from the germline V gene (reference sequence). The length of the CDR3 is 15 residues. The CDR3 nucleotides are TGTGCCAGCAACACGCACGCAGCTAGCAATCAGCCCCAGCATTTT. This encodes CASNTHAASNQPQHF.

This clonotype appeared a few times. A read error may explain this, as a much larger clone is one base away. The rearrangement uses TRBV28 and TRBJ2-7, with D possibly being TRBD2 (5 bases). The CDR3 runs to 12 residues. Germline V gene sequence: CDR1 MDHEN, CDR2 SYDVKM. The CDR3 region is CDSEGVSYEQYF. CDR3 sequence (DNA): TGTGACAGTGAGGGAGTCTCCTACGAGCAGTACTTC.

This clonotype was counted many times. The chain employs TRBV6-4 and TRBJ1-2; D call uncertain. The CDR3 runs 14 residues. The V end lost 2 bases, the J end lost 0 bases, and 7 bases lay between the germline ends. Germline assignment: CDR1 MRHNA and CDR2 SNTAGT. The CDR3 is CASSDGGSNYGYTF. CDR3 coding DNA: TGTGCCAGCAGTGACGGCGGCTCTAACTATGGCTACACCTTC.

This clonotype was recorded at least ten times. The chain employs TRBV6-5 and TRBJ2-1; D gene ambiguous. The CDR3 runs to 15 residues. V was cut by 8 bases and J by 0 bases, with 14 bases left in between. The germline V gene encodes CDR1 MNHEY and CDR2 SVGAGI. The CDR3 DNA follows: TGTGCCAGCGGATCCACCTTGGACTCCTACAATGAGCAGTTCTTC. The encoded protein is CASGSTLDSYNEQFF.